A selection of T cell receptor beta chains follows, all from one sample in a study of OX40 agonist ivuxolimab in advanced cancers. This table comes from immunoSEQ multiplex PCR, and its TCRdb copy is limited to in-frame clones, with some not included. This sample has about 45,000 clones, with roughly 90% found just once. The sample here was CD4+ or CD8+ T cells sorted from blood, taken in a trial of the OX40 agonist ivuxolimab. The receptors stem from an adult with an advanced solid tumor such as melanoma, head and neck, liver or kidney cancer. Both conserved end residues are part of each CDR3. A D gene is named only where the DNA matches it firmly. Expanded clones are given a class, and other clones once, few, many or no size at all.

J: TRBJ2-7; V: TRBV6-6; D: -; size: once; CDR3: CASSFREGSYEQYF; DNA: TGTGCCAGCAGTTTTCGAGAGGGGTCCTACGAGCAGTACTTC
J: TRBJ2-3; V: TRBV7-8; D: TRBD2; size: -; CDR3: CASSSLAGGGLTDTQYF; DNA: TGTGCCAGCAGCTCCCTAGCGGGAGGAGGGCTCACAGATACGCAGTATTTT
J: TRBJ1-4; V: TRBV21-1; D: -; size: few; CDR3: CASSKGSF; DNA: TGTGCCAGCAGCAAAGGGTCTTTT
J: TRBJ2-1; V: TRBV27; D: TRBD2; size: -; CDR3: CASSPLAGGRYNEQFF; DNA: TGTGCCAGCAGTCCACTAGCGGGGGGACGCTACAATGAGCAGTTCTTC
J: TRBJ1-5; V: TRBV6-1; D: -; size: -; CDR3: CASSDGGAGNQPQHF; DNA: TGTGCCAGCAGTGATGGGGGGGCGGGCAATCAGCCCCAGCATTTT
J: TRBJ1-1; V: TRBV19; D: TRBD1; size: -; CDR3: CATTTGDYAFF; DNA: TGTGCCACTACGACAGGGGATTACGCTTTCTTT
J: TRBJ2-7; V: TRBV5-4; D: -; size: -; CDR3: CASSWGLGNDYEQYF; DNA: TGTGCCAGCAGCTGGGGATTAGGGAACGACTACGAGCAGTACTTC
J: TRBJ1-2; V: TRBV29-1; D: -; size: -; CDR3: CSVEVRSGYTF; DNA: TGCAGCGTTGAAGTGCGCAGTGGCTACACCTTC
J: TRBJ1-5; V: TRBV27; D: -; size: -; CDR3: CASRPRALNQPQHF; DNA: TGTGCCAGCAGACCCCGGGCCCTCAATCAGCCCCAGCATTTT
J: TRBJ2-7; V: TRBV5-4; D: TRBD1; size: -; CDR3: CASSYTQGARPYEQYF; DNA: TGTGCCAGCAGCTATACACAGGGGGCGCGGCCCTACGAGCAGTACTTC
J: TRBJ1-2; V: TRBV5-1; D: -; size: once; CDR3: CASSLWGPEGYTF; DNA: TGCGCCAGCAGCTTGTGGGGGCCCGAAGGCTACACCTTC
J: TRBJ2-7; V: TRBV6-6; D: TRBD1; size: -; CDR3: CASSSFLDRGYEQYF; DNA: TGTGCCAGCAGTTCGTTTTTGGACAGGGGTTACGAGCAGTACTTC
J: TRBJ2-3; V: TRBV5-6; D: TRBD2; size: few; CDR3: CASSLHSLAGNIFTDTQYF; DNA: TGTGCCAGCAGCTTGCATTCGCTAGCGGGGAATATATTCACAGATACGCAGTATTTT
J: TRBJ2-1; V: TRBV10-1; D: -; size: -; CDR3: CASSDPGITEQFF; DNA: TGCGCCAGCAGTGACCCAGGGATTACTGAGCAGTTCTTC
J: TRBJ2-5; V: TRBV7-6; D: -; size: -; CDR3: CASSPDGTQYF; DNA: TGTGCCAGCAGCCCTGACGGGACCCAGTACTTC
J: TRBJ2-1; V: TRBV11-3; D: -; size: -; CDR3: CASSLGGVEQFF; DNA: TGTGCCAGCAGCTTAGGGGGTGTTGAGCAGTTCTTC
J: TRBJ2-7; V: TRBV19; D: -; size: -; CDR3: CASSSRAFGYEQYF; DNA: TGTGCCAGTAGTTCCAGGGCCTTCGGGTACGAGCAGTACTTC
J: TRBJ1-5; V: TRBV7-2; D: -; size: -; CDR3: CASRFNSNQPQHF; DNA: TGTGCCAGCAGGTTCAATAGCAATCAGCCCCAGCATTTT
J: TRBJ2-7; V: TRBV2; D: -; size: -; CDR3: CASVGTAYEQYF; DNA: TGTGCCAGTGTGGGGACGGCCTACGAGCAGTACTTC
J: TRBJ1-2; V: TRBV5-6; D: TRBD1; size: -; CDR3: CASSFGTGHYGYTF; DNA: TGTGCCAGCAGCTTTGGGACAGGGCACTATGGCTACACCTTC
J: TRBJ1-1; V: TRBV27; D: TRBD1; size: -; CDR3: CASSPDRGSYTEAFF; DNA: TGTGCCAGCAGCCCGGACAGGGGGAGCTACACTGAAGCTTTCTTT
J: TRBJ2-5; V: TRBV6-6; D: TRBD2; size: -; CDR3: CASSYAGEETQYF; DNA: TGTGCCAGCAGTTACGCGGGGGAAGAGACCCAGTACTTC
J: TRBJ2-5; V: TRBV11-3; D: -; size: -; CDR3: CASSPRGWETQYF; DNA: TGTGCCAGCAGCCCCCGGGGGTGGGAGACCCAGTACTTC
J: TRBJ1-5; V: TRBV6-1; D: -; size: -; CDR3: CASSEALSGRSNQPQHF; DNA: TGTGCCAGCAGTGAAGCGCTCTCGGGCAGGAGCAATCAGCCCCAGCATTTT
J: TRBJ1-2; V: TRBV5-1; D: -; size: -; CDR3: CASSLAGGIGYTF; DNA: TGCGCCAGCAGCTTGGCGGGGGGCATCGGCTACACCTTC
J: TRBJ2-5; V: TRBV6-6; D: -; size: -; CDR3: CASRLGPFQETQYF; DNA: TGTGCCAGCAGGCTCGGACCTTTCCAAGAGACCCAGTACTTC
J: TRBJ2-1; V: TRBV15; D: TRBD1; size: -; CDR3: CATSRIQGAVDNEQFF; DNA: TGTGCCACCAGCAGGATACAGGGGGCAGTTGACAATGAGCAGTTCTTC
J: TRBJ2-7; V: TRBV13; D: TRBD1; size: once; CDR3: CASSPSTSGTGAYEQYF; DNA: TGTGCCAGCAGCCCCTCCACCTCCGGGACAGGGGCTTACGAGCAGTACTTC
J: TRBJ1-5; V: TRBV4-1; D: TRBD1; size: -; CDR3: CASSQDQGFWDRGGNQPQHF; DNA: TGCGCCAGCAGCCAAGATCAGGGCTTTTGGGACAGGGGGGGCAATCAGCCCCAGCATTTT